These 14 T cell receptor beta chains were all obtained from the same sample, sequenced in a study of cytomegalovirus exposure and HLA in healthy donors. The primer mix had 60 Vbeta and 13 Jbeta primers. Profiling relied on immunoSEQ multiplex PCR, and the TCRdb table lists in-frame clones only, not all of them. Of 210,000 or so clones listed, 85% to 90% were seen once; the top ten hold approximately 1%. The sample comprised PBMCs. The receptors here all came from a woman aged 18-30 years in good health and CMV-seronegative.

CDR3 in amino acids: CASSPRTGSNQPQHF. In nucleotides, the CDR3 is TGTGCCAGCAGCCCGAGGACAGGCAGCAATCAGCCCCAGCATTTT. The gene calls are TRBV7-8 and TRBJ1-5; TRBD1 aligns across 7 bases. CDR3 length: 15 amino acids. Per germline, CDR1 SGHVS and CDR2 FQNEAQ. J lost 1 base, V lost 5 bases, and 5 bases had no gene match.

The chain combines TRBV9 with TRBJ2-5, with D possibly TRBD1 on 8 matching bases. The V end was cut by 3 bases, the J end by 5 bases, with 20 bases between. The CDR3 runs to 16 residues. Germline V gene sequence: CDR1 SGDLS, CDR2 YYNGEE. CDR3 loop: CASSAGTDRGGETQYF. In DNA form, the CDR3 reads TGTGCCAGCAGCGCGGGAACCGACAGGGGAGGGGAGACCCAGTACTTC. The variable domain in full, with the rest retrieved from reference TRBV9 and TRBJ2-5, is DSGVTQTPKHLITATGQRVTLRCSPRSGDLSVYWYQQSLDQGLQFLIQYYNGEERAKGNILERFSAQQFPDLHSELNLSSLELGDSALYFCASSAGTDRGGETQYFGPGTRLLVL.

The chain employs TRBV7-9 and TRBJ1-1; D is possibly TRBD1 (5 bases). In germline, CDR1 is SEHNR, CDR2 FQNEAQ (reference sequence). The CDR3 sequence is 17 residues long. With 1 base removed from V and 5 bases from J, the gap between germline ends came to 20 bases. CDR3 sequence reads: CASSLGLGRGGGTEAFF. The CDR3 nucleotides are TGTGCCAGCAGCTTAGGACTGGGACGGGGGGGTGGGACTGAAGCTTTCTTT.

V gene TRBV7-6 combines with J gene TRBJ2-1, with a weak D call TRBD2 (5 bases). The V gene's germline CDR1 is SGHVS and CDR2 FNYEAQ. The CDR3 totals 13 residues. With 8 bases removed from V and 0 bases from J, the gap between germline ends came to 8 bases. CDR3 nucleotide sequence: TGTGCCAGCGGAGAGGGCTCCTACAATGAGCAGTTCTTC. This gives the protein CASGEGSYNEQFF.

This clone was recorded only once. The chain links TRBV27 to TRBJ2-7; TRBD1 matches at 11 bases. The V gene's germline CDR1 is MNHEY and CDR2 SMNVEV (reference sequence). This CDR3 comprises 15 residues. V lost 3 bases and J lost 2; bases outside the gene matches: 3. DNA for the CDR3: TGTGCCAGCAGTTTCTCGGGACAGGGGGCCTACGAGCAGTACTTC. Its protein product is CASSFSGQGAYEQYF.

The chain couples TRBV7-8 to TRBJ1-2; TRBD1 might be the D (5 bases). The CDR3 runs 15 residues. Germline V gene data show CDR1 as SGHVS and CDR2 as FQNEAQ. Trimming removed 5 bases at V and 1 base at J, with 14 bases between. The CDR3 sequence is CASSVTPTVNYGYTF. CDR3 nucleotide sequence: TGTGCCAGCAGCGTGACCCCGACAGTTAACTATGGCTACACCTTC.

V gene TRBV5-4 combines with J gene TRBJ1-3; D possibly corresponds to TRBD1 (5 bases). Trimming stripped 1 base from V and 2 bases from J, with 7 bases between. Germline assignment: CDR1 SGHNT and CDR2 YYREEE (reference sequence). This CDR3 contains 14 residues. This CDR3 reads CASSLPRAGNTIYF. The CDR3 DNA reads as TGTGCCAGCAGCTTGCCCAGGGCTGGAAACACCATATATTTT.

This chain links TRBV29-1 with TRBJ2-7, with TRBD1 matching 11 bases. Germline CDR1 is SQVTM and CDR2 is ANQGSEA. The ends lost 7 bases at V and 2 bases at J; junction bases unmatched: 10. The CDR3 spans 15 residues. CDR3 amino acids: CSALGSDRGPYEQYF. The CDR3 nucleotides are TGCAGCGCTCTTGGATCGGACAGGGGGCCCTACGAGCAGTACTTC.

CDR3 in DNA: TGCAGCGTCCAGACAGTCGAGCAGTACTTC. Translating it yields CSVQTVEQYF. The chain couples TRBV29-1 to TRBJ2-7; a weak D match, TRBD1 (5 bases). The germline V gene encodes CDR1 SQVTM and CDR2 ANQGSEA. Trimming removed 6 bases at V and 6 bases at J, with 9 bases between. CDR3 length: 10 residues.

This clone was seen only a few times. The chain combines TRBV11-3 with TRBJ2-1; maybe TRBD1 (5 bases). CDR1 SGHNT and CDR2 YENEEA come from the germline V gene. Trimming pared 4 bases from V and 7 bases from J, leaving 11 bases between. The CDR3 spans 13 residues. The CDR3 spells CASSSGGANEQFF. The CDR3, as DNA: TGTGCCAGCAGCTCCGGTGGGGCTAATGAGCAGTTCTTC.

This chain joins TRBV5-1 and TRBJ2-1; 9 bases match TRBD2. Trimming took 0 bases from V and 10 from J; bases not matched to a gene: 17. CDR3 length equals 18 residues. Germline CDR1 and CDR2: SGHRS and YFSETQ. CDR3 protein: CASSLEIVAGGILREQFF. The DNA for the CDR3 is TGCGCCAGCAGCTTGGAAATCGTGGCGGGGGGGATCTTAAGGGAGCAGTTCTTC.

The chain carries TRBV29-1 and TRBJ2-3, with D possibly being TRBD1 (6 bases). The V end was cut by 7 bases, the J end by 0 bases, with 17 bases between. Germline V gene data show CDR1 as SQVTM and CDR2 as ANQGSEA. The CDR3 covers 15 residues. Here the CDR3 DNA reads TGCAGCGGGGATACAGGGCCTTCTAGCACAGATACGCAGTATTTT. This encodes CSGDTGPSSTDTQYF.

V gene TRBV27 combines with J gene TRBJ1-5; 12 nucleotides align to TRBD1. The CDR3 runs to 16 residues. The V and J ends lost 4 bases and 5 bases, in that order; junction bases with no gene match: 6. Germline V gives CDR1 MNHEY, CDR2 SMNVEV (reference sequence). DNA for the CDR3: TGTGCCAGCAGTTCGGGGACAGGGGGCCCGCATCAGCCCCAGCATTTT. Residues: CASSSGTGGPHQPQHF.

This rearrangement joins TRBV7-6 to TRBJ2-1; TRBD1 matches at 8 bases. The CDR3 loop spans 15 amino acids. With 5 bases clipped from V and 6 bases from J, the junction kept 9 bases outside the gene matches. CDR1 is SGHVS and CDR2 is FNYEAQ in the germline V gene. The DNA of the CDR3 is TGTGCCAGCAGCCAGGACAGGGTAAGACGCAATGAGCAGTTCTTC. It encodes CASSQDRVRRNEQFF.